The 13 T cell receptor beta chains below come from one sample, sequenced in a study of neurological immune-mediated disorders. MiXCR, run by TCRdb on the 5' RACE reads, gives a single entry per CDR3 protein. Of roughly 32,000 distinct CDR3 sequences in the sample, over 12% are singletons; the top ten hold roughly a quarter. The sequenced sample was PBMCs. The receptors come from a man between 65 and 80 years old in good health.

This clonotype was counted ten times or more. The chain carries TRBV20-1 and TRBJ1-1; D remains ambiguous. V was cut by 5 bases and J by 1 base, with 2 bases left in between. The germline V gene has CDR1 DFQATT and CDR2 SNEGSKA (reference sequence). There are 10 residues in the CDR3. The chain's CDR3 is CSAWNTEAFF. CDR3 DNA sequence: TGCAGTGCTTGGAACACTGAAGCTTTCTTT.

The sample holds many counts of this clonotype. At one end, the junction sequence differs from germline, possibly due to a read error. CDR3 amino acids: CASSLRSNPGELFF. DNA of the CDR3: TGTGCCAGCAGTTTGAGGTCGAACCCCGGGGAGCTGTTTTTT. This rearrangement joins TRBV12-3 or TRBV12-4 to TRBJ2-2; D not certain. The length of the CDR3 is 14 residues.

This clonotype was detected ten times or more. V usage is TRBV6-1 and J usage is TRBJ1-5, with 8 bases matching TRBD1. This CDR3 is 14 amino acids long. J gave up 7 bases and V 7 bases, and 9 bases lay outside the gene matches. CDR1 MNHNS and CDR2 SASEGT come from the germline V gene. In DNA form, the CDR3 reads TGTGCCAGCACTCTCACAGGGGGGGGGCAGCCCCAGCATTTT. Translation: CASTLTGGGQPQHF.

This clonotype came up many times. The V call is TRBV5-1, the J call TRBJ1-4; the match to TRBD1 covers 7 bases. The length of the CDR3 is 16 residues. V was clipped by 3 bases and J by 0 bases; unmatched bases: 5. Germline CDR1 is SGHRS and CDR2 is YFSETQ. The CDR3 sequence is CASSSGQASTNEKLFF. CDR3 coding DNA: TGCGCCAGCAGCTCAGGACAGGCCTCAACTAATGAAAAACTGTTTTTT.

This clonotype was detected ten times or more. The DNA of the CDR3 is TGCGCCAGCAGCTTGGTGTCTGGAGGGGACTATGGCTACACCTTC. As protein: CASSLVSGGDYGYTF. The chain has TRBV5-1 and TRBJ1-2; possible D gene TRBD1, 5 bases. From germline, CDR1 is SGHRS and CDR2 YFSETQ. V was clipped by 0 bases and J by 3 bases, with 12 bases between them. This CDR3 is 15 amino acids long.

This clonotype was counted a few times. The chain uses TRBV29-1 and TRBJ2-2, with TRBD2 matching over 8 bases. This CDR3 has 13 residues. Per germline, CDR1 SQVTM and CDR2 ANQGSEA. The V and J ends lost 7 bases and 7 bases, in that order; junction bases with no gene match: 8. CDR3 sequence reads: CSANSGASGELFF. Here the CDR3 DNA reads TGCAGCGCCAATAGCGGGGCCAGCGGGGAGCTGTTTTTT.

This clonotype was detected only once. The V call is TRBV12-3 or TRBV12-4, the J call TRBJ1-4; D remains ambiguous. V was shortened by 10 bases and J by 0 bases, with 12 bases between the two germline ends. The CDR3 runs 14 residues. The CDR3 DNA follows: TGTGCCATCAGCCTACAGTCAACTAATGAAAAACTGTTTTTT. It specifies CAISLQSTNEKLFF.

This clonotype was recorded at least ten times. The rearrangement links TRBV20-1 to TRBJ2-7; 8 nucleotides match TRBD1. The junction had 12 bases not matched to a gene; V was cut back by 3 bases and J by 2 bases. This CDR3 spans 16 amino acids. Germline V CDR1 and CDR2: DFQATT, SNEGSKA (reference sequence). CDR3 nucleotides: TGCAGTGCTAGTTCCCCCTTTACAGGGGGGCCCTACGAGCAGTACTTC. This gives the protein CSASSPFTGGPYEQYF.

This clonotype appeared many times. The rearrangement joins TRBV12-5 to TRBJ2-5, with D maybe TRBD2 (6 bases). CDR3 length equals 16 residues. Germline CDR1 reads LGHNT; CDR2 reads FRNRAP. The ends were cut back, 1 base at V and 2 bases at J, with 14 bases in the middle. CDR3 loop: CASGLGRGFLQETQYF. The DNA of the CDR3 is TGTGCTAGTGGTTTGGGGCGGGGTTTCCTTCAAGAGACCCAGTACTTC.

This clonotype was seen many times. In DNA, the CDR3 is TGTGCCAGCAGTCCGTTGAGGGGCAATCAGCCCCAGCATTTT. Protein sequence: CASSPLRGNQPQHF. The rearrangement uses TRBV27 and TRBJ1-5; D uncertain. There are 14 residues in the CDR3. The V end was cut by 5 bases, the J end by 2 bases, with 10 bases between. Germline loops: CDR1 MNHEY, CDR2 SMNVEV (reference sequence).

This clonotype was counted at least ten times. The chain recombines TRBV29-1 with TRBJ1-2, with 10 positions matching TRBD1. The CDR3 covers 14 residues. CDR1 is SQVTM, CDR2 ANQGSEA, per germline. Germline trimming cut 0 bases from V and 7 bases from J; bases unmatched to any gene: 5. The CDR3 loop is CSVEDRGTGAGYTF. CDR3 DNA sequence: TGCAGCGTTGAAGATCGCGGGACAGGGGCTGGCTACACCTTC.

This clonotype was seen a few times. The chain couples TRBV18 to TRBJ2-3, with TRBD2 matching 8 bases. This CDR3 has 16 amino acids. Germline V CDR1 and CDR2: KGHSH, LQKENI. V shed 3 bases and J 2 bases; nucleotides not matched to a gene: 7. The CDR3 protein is CASSPVAGGLTDTQYF. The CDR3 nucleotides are TGTGCCAGCTCACCGGTCGCGGGGGGACTCACAGATACGCAGTATTTT.

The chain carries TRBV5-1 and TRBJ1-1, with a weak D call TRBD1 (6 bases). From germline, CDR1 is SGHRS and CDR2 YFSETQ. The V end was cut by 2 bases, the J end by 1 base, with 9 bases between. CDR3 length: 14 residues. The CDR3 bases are TGCGCCAGCAGCTTAATCAGGGGGAACACTGAAGCTTTCTTT. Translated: CASSLIRGNTEAFF.